This T cell receptor beta chain was sequenced for a study of Ad26.COV2.S vaccination and SARS-CoV-2 variants. Findings and limits, study-wide: Recipients of vaccine and of placebo showed similar breadth of their non-spike TCR repertoires.

This clone was recorded only once. Antigen unknown. Data came from immunoSEQ multiplex PCR; TCRdb stores just in-frame clones and leaves some out. The profile shows about 350,000 clones, 70% to 90% of them singletons. Described treatment: some 20 received Ad26.COV2.S at low or high dose, single or two shots; several received placebo; per-sample allocation not given. The investigators took samples on day 63 after the first vaccine or placebo injection. V was clipped by 8 bases and J by 4 bases; unmatched bases: 6. The V gene's germline CDR1 is SGHTA and CDR2 FQGNSA. The CDR3 covers 13 residues. The chain is built from TRBV7-2 and TRBJ2-5; 8 bases agree with TRBD1. This receptor was identified in a person between 18 and 65 years old who received the Ad26.COV2.S COVID-19 vaccine or a placebo. The specimen was peripheral blood, collected in a trial of Ad26.COV2.S vaccine versus placebo. The CDR3 loop is CASQGAYSETQYF. The CDR3 DNA reads TGTGCCAGCCAGGGGGCGTATTCAGAGACCCAGTACTTC.